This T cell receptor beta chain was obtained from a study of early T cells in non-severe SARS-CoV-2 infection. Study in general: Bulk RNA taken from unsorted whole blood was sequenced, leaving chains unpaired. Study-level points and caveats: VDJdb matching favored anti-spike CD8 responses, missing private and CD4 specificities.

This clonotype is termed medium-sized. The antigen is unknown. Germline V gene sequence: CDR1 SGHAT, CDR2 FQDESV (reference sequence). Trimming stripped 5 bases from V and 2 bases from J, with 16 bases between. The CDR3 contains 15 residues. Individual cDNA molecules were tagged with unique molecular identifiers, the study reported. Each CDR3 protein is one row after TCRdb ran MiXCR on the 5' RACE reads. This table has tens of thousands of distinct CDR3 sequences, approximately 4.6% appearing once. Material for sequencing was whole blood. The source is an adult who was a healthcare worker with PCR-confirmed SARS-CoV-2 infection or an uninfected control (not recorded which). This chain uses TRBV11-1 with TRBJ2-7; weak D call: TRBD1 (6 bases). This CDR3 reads CASSLLPGQAYEQYF. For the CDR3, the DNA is TGTGCCAGCAGCCTACTTCCGGGACAAGCCTACGAGCAGTACTTC.